This TCR beta chain was observed in a study of CD8 T cells in ankylosing spondylitis. Regarding the study as a whole: The authors found the disease-linked clones to be CD8+ and relatively rare in peripheral blood. A TCR beta motif of fewer than ten highly homologous variants seemed to mark ankylosing spondylitis blood.

One entry per CDR3 protein, called by TCRdb with MiXCR from the 5' RACE reads. The repertoire holds some 840,000 distinct CDR3 sequences, 12% seen once, with less than 0.65% in the top ten. Trimming stripped 2 bases from V and 6 bases from J, with 11 bases between. CDR1 SGHTA and CDR2 FQGNSA come from the germline V gene. The CDR3 contains 13 residues. The table lists this clonotype with a few counts. Its specificity is not known. The specimen sequenced was blood, either unsorted or a sorted T cell fraction (not recorded which). The rearrangement joins TRBV7-2 to TRBJ2-7; D uncertain. The origin of this receptor is a male donor with ankylosing spondylitis. The CDR3 DNA reads TGTGCCAGCAGCTTAATTTCGAAATCCGAGCAGTACTTC. This encodes CASSLISKSEQYF. The full variable domain, in which reference TRBV7-2 and TRBJ2-7 provide the parts outside the CDR3, is GAGVSQSPSNKVTEKGKDVELRCDPISGHTALYWYRQSLGQGLEFLIYFQGNSAPDKSGLPSDRFSAERTGGSVSTLTIQRTQQEDSAVYLCASSLISKSEQYFGPGTRLTVT.